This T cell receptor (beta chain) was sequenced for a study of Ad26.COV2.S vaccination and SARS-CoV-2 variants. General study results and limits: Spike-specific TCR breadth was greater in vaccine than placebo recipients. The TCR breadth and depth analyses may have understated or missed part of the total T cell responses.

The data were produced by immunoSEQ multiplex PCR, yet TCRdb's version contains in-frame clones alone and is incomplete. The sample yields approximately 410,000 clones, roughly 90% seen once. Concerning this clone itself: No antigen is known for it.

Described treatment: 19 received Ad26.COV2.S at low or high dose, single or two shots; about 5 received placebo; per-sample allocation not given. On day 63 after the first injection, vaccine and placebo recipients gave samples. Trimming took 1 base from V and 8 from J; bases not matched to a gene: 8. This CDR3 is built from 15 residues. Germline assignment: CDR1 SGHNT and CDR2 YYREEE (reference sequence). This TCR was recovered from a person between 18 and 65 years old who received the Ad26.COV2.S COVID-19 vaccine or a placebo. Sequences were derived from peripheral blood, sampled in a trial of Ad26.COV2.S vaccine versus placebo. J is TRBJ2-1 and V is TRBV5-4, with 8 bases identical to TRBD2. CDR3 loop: CASSLKRGRGDEQFF. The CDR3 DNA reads TGTGCCAGCAGCTTGAAGCGGGGGCGAGGGGATGAGCAGTTCTTC.